This is a list of T cell receptor beta chains from one sample in a study of tumor-infiltrating lymphocytes in localized non-small cell lung cancer. Here immunoSEQ multiplex PCR was the method, and the copy in TCRdb shows in-frame clones only, minus some. The sample comprises roughly 9,100 clones, around 73% of which are singletons, and roughly 17% rests with the top ten. The source material was uninvolved lung tissue not adjacent to the tumor. The receptors here all came from a human donor with non-small cell lung cancer. CDR3s include the opening cysteine and the closing phenylalanine or tryptophan.

TRBV5-6 | CASSLTGSRAGELFF
TRBV19 | CASGQGGNIQYF
TRBV19 | CASSITSNPRAFF
TRBV6-1 | CASMGRYGYGYTF
TRBV5-4 | CASSSQGLAKNIQYF
TRBV5-1 | CASNPGLTGGIYEQYF
TRBV5-1 | CASSLDGTGSYEQYF
TRBV7-2 | CATAIASGGYEQYF
TRBV5-6 | CASSPGTGPTGTYF
TRBV15 | CATSRGQGATDTQYF
TRBV28 | CASSLGQMNTEAFF
TRBV11-2 | CASSPRTYGTEAFF
TRBV5-1 | CASSLNQGYEQYF
TRBV6-1 | CASREGYSYNEQFF